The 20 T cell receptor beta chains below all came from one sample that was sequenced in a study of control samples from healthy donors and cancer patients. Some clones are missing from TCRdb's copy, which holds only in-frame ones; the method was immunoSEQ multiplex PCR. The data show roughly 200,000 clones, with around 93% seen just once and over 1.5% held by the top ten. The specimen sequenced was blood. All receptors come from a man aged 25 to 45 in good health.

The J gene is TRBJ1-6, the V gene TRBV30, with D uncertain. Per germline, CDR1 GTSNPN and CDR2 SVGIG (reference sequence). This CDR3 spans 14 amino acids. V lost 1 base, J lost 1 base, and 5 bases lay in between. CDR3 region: CAWSGQSYNSPLHF. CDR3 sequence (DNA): TGTGCCTGGAGTGGACAATCCTATAATTCACCCCTCCACTTT.

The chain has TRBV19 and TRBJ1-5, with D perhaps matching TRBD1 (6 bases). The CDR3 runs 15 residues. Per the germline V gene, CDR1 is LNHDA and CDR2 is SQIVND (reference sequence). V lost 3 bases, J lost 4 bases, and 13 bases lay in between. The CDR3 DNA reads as TGTGCCAGTAGTATCCTCCAGGGGCAAAATCAGCCCCAGCATTTT. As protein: CASSILQGQNQPQHF. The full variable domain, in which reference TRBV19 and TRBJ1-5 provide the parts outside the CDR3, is DGGITQSPKYLFRKEGQNVTLSCEQNLNHDAMYWYRQDPGQGLRLIYYSQIVNDFQKGDIAEGYSVSREKKESFPLTVTSAQKNPTAFYLCASSILQGQNQPQHFGDGTRLSIL.

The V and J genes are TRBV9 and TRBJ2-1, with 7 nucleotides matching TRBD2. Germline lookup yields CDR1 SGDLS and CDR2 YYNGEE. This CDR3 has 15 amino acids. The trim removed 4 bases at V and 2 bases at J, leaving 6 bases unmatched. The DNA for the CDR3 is TGTGCCAGCAGCATAGGACTAGGACCCTACAATGAGCAGTTCTTC. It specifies CASSIGLGPYNEQFF.

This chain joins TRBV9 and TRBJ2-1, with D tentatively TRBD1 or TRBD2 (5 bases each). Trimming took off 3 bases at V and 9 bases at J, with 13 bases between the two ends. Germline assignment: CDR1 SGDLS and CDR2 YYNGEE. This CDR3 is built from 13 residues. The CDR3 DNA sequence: TGTGCCAGCAGCGAAGTACTTGGGGGTGAGCAGTTCTTC. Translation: CASSEVLGGEQFF. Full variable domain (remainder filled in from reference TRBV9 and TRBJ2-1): DSGVTQTPKHLITATGQRVTLRCSPRSGDLSVYWYQQSLDQGLQFLIQYYNGEERAKGNILERFSAQQFPDLHSELNLSSLELGDSALYFCASSEVLGGEQFFGPGTRLTVL.

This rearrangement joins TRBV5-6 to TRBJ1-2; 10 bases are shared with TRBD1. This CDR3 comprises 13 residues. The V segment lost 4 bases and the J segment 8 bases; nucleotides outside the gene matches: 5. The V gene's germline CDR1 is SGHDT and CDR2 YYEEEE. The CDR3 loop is CASSRQGAEGYTF. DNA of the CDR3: TGTGCCAGCAGCCGACAGGGGGCTGAGGGCTACACCTTC. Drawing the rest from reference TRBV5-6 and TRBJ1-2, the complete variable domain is DAGVTQSPTHLIKTRGQQVTLRCSPKSGHDTVSWYQQALGQGPQFIFQYYEEEERQRGNFPDRFSGHQFPNYSSELNVNALLLGDSALYLCASSRQGAEGYTFGSGTRLTVV.

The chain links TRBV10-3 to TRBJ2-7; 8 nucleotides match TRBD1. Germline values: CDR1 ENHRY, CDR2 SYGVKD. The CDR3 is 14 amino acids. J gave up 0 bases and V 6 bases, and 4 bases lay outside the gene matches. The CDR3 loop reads CAIRGQGFSYEQYF. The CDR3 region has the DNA TGTGCCATCAGAGGACAGGGATTCTCCTACGAGCAGTACTTC.

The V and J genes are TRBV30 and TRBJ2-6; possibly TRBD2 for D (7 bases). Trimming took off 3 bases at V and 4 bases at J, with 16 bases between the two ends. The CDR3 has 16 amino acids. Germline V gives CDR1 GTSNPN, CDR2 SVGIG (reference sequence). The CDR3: CAWRDNRGAGANVLTF. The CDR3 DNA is TGTGCCTGGAGGGATAACCGGGGGGCGGGGGCCAACGTCCTGACTTTC.

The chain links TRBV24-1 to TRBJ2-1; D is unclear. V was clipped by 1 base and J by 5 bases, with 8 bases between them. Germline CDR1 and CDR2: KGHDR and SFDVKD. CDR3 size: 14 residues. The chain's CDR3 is CATSDLNRNNEQFF. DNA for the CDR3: TGTGCCACCAGTGATTTAAACAGAAACAATGAGCAGTTCTTC.

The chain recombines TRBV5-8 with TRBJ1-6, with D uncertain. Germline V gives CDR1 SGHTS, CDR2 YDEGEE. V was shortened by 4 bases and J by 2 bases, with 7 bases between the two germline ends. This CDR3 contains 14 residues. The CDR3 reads CASSGRAYNSPLHF. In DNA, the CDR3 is TGTGCCAGCAGCGGCCGGGCCTATAATTCACCCCTCCACTTT.

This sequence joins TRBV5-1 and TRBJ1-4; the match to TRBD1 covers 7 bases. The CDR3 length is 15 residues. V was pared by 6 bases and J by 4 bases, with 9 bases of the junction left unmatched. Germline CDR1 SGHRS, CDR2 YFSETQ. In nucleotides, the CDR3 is TGCGCCAGCACCCCCACGGGACAGCTTAATGAAAAACTGTTTTTT. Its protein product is CASTPTGQLNEKLFF.

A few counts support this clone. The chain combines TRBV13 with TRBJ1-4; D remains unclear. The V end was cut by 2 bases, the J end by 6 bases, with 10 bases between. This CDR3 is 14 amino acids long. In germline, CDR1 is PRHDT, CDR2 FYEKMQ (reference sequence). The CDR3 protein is CASSLFQAHEKLFF. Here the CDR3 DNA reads TGTGCCAGCAGCTTATTCCAGGCGCATGAAAAACTGTTTTTT. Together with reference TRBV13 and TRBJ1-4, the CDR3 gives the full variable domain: AAGVIQSPRHLIKEKRETATLKCYPIPRHDTVYWYQQGPGQDPQFLISFYEKMQSDKGSIPDRFSAQQFSDYHSELNMSSLELGDSALYFCASSLFQAHEKLFFGSGTQLSVL.

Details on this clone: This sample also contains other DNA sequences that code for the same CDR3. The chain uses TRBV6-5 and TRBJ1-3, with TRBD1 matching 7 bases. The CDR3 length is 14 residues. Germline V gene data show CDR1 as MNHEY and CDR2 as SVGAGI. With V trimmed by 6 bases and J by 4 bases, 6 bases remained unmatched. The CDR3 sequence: CASSRQGGGNTIYF. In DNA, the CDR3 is TGTGCCAGCAGCAGACAGGGTGGGGGAAACACCATATATTTT.

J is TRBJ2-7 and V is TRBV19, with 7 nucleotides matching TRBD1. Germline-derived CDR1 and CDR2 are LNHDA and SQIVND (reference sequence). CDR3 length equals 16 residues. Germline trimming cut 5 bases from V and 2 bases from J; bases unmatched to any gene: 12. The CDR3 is CASSPQAGTATYEQYF. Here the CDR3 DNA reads TGTGCCAGTAGTCCACAGGCTGGGACAGCAACCTACGAGCAGTACTTC.

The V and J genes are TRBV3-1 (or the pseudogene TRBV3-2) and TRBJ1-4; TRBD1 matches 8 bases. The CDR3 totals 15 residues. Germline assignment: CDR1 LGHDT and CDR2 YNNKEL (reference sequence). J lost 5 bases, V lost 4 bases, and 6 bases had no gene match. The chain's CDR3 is CASSPPGQANEKLFF. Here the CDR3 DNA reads TGTGCCAGCAGCCCGCCGGGACAGGCAAATGAAAAACTGTTTTTT.

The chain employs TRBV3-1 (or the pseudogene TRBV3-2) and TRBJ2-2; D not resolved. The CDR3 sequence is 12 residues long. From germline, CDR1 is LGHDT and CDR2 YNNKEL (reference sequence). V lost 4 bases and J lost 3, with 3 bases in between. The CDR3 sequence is CASSPYTGELFF. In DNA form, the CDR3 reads TGTGCCAGCAGCCCGTACACCGGGGAGCTGTTTTTT.

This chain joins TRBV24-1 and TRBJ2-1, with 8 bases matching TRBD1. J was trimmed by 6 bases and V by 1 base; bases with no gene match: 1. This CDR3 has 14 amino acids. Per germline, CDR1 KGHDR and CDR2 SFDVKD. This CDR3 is CATSDFTGGNEQFF. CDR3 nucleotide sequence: TGTGCCACCAGTGATTTCACAGGGGGCAATGAGCAGTTCTTC.

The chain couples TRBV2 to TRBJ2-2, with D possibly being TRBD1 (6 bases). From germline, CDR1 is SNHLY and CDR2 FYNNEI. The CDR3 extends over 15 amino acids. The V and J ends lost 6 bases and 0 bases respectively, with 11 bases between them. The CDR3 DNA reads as TGTGCCAGCAGAGCGACAGGCTCGAACACCGGGGAGCTGTTTTTT. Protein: CASRATGSNTGELFF.

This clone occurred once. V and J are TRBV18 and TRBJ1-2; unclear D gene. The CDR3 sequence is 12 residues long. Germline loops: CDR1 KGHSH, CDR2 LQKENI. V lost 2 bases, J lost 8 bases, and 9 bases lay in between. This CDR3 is CASSPELGGYTF. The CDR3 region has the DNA TGTGCCAGCTCACCAGAACTGGGAGGCTACACCTTC.

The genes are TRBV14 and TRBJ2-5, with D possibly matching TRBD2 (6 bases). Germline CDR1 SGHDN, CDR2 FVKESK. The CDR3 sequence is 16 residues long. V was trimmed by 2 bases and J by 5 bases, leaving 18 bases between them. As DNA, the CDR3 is TGTGCCAGCAGCCAACCCTGGGGGAGGTCCGTGGAGACCCAGTACTTC. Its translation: CASSQPWGRSVETQYF.

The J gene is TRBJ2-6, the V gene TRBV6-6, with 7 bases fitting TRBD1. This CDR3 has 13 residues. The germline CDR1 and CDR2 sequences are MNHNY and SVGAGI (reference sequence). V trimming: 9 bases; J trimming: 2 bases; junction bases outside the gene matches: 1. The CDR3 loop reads CASTGAGANVLTF. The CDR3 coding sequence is TGTGCCAGTACAGGGGCTGGGGCCAACGTCCTGACTTTC.